The next 5 T cell receptor beta chains were all read from a single sample in a study of T cells in Graves' hyperthyroidism and ophthalmopathy. Template material for amplifying TCR beta CDR3 regions consisted of RNA transcripts. First-round RT-PCR with HTBI primers amplified the TCR CDR3 region. TCRdb reprocessed the multiplex PCR reads with MiXCR, giving one entry per CDR3 protein. The table has 550,000 to 700,000 distinct CDR3 sequences, around 42% seen once. Sequencing was carried out using peripheral blood or thyroid tissue (not recorded which). The source is an adult woman with Graves' disease, either hyperthyroidism or ophthalmopathy (not recorded which).

The chain carries TRBV11-2 and TRBJ1-6; D possibly corresponds to TRBD1 (5 bases). V lost 7 bases, J lost 7 bases, and 20 bases lay in between. Per the germline V gene, CDR1 is SGHAT and CDR2 is FQNNGV. This CDR3 contains 16 residues. CDR3 amino acids: CASTRRRGSRNSPLHF. The DNA of the CDR3 is TGTGCCAGCACCAGAAGACGGGGCAGTAGGAATTCACCCCTCCACTTT.

This clonotype was observed a handful of times. The chain has TRBV28 and TRBJ2-5; 12 positions agree with TRBD2. This CDR3 contains 16 residues. Germline V gene lookup returns CDR1 MDHEN and CDR2 SYDVKM. V shed 5 bases, J shed 5 bases, and the junction held 9 bases outside the gene matches. The CDR3 bases are TGTGCCAGCAGTGCCCCTAGCGGGAGGGCCCGGGAGACCCAGTACTTC. The encoded protein is CASSAPSGRARETQYF.

Of note for this clonotype: One end of the junction fails to match germline, which may point to a read error. The V gene is TRBV28, the J gene TRBJ2-7; D could derive from TRBD1 or TRBD2 (5 bases each). This CDR3 is 14 amino acids long. CDR1 and CDR2 (germline): MDHEN, SYDVKM. Here the CDR3 DNA reads TGTGCCAGCGCCTACGCCGGGACCTCCTCCGAGCAGTACTTC. Translated, it gives CASAYAGTSSEQYF.

CDR3 protein: CASSQLSGSHDEQYF. DNA of the CDR3: TGTGCCAGCAGTCAACTCAGCGGGAGTCATGACGAGCAGTACTTC. This sequence joins TRBV7-9 and TRBJ2-7; 8 bases map to TRBD2. Germline loops: CDR1 SEHNR, CDR2 FQNEAQ (reference sequence). Germline trimming cut 6 bases from V and 5 bases from J; bases unmatched to any gene: 12. CDR3 size: 15 residues.

V is TRBV20-1 and J is TRBJ1-4; weak D call: TRBD1 (5 bases). CDR3 size: 14 residues. Germline loops: CDR1 DFQATT, CDR2 SNEGSKA (reference sequence). The V and J ends lost 0 bases and 8 bases respectively, with 13 bases between them. In DNA form, the CDR3 reads TGCAGTGCTAGAGATGTTTCAGGGAACGAAAAACTGTTTTTT. Translation gives CSARDVSGNEKLFF.